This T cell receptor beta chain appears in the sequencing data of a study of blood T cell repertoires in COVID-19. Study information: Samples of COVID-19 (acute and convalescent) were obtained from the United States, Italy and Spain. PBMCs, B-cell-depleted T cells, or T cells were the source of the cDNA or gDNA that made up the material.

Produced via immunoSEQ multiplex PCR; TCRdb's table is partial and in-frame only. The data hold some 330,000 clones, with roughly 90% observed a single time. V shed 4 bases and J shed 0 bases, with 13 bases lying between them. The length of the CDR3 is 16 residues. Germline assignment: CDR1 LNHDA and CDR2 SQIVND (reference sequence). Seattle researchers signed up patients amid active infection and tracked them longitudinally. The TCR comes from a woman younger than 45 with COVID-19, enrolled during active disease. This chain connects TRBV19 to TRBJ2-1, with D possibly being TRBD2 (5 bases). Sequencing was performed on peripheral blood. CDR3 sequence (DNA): TGTGCCAGTAGTACTTTCGGGATCTACTCCTACAATGAGCAGTTCTTC. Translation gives CASSTFGIYSYNEQFF.